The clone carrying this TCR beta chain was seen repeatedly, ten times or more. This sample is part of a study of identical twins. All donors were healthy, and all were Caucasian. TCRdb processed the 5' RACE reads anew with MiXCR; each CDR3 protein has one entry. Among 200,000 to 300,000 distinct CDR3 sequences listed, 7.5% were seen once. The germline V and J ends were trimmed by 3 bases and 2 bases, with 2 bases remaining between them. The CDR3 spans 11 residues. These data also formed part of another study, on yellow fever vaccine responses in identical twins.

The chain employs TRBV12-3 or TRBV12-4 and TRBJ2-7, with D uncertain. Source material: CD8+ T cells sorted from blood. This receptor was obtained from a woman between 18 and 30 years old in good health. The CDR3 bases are TGTGCCAGCAGTTTGACCTACGAGCAGTACTTC. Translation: CASSLTYEQYF.